A single sample gave rise to the 19 T cell receptor beta chains below, sequenced in a study of blood T cell repertoires in COVID-19. Libraries were prepared by immunoSEQ multiplex PCR; TCRdb keeps only in-frame clonotypes and omits some of them. There are 200,000 to 250,000 clones in the sample; roughly 85% occur only once, and 2.4% lies in the top ten. The sequenced sample was peripheral blood. The receptors were sampled from a woman aged 70-85 years with COVID-19, enrolled during active disease.

The chain joins TRBV18 to TRBJ2-2, with 8 bases that match TRBD2. The CDR3 totals 15 residues. Germline V gene lookup returns CDR1 KGHSH and CDR2 LQKENI. Germline trimming cut 5 bases from V and 6 bases from J; bases unmatched to any gene: 8. This CDR3 is CASSWGTSFAGELFF. For the CDR3, the DNA is TGTGCCAGCTCATGGGGGACTAGTTTCGCCGGGGAGCTGTTTTTT.

This chain joins TRBV7-9 and TRBJ1-2, with TRBD1 identical over 7 bases. V was clipped by 3 bases and J by 4 bases; unmatched bases: 5. CDR1 and CDR2 from the germline V gene are SEHNR and FQNEAQ (reference sequence). The CDR3 has 14 amino acids. The CDR3 here is CASSFSRGFYGYTF. In nucleotides, the CDR3 is TGTGCCAGCAGCTTCTCCAGGGGGTTCTATGGCTACACCTTC.

V and J are TRBV11-2 and TRBJ2-7, with D tentatively TRBD1 (5 bases). Trimming stripped 2 bases from V and 6 bases from J, with 14 bases between. CDR1 SGHAT and CDR2 FQNNGV come from the germline V gene. The CDR3 has 14 residues. CDR3 protein: CASSLSRQLLEQYF. The CDR3 bases are TGTGCCAGCAGCTTAAGCCGACAGCTACTCGAGCAGTACTTC.

The rearrangement uses TRBV5-1 and TRBJ1-3; D is unclear. Trimming pared 3 bases from V and 4 bases from J, leaving 5 bases between. The V gene's germline CDR1 is SGHRS and CDR2 YFSETQ. The CDR3 runs 12 residues. The CDR3 here is CASSSEGNTIYF. The CDR3 coding sequence is TGCGCCAGCAGCTCAGAAGGAAACACCATATATTTT.

CDR3 in DNA: TGTGCCAGCAGGCGACAGGGGCTCTACAATGAGCAGTTCTTC. It translates to CASRRQGLYNEQFF. The chain uses TRBV27 and TRBJ2-1, with TRBD1 identical over 8 bases. Trimming at V came to 6 bases and at J to 3 bases, leaving 4 bases not matched to a gene. The CDR3 length is 14 residues. Per germline, CDR1 MNHEY and CDR2 SMNVEV (reference sequence).

The chain uses TRBV18 and TRBJ1-1; D possibly corresponds to TRBD1 (6 bases). The CDR3 contains 15 residues. V lost 6 bases to trimming and J lost 3 bases, with 17 bases between them. Germline CDR1 reads KGHSH; CDR2 reads LQKENI. The CDR3 sequence is CASSSRGVGDTEAFF. The CDR3 nucleotides are TGTGCCAGCTCGAGCAGGGGTGTGGGGGACACTGAAGCTTTCTTT. The full variable domain, with the rest looked up from reference TRBV18 and TRBJ1-1, is NAGVMQNPRHLVRRRGQEARLRCSPMKGHSHVYWYRQLPEEGLKFMVYLQKENIIDESGMPKERFSAEFPKEGPSILRIQQVVRGDSAAYFCASSSRGVGDTEAFFGQGTRLTVV.

The rearrangement uses TRBV9 and TRBJ2-2; TRBD2 aligns across 9 bases. The CDR3 runs 15 residues. The germline gives CDR1 SGDLS, CDR2 YYNGEE. V was clipped by 4 bases and J by 5 bases; unmatched bases: 6. CDR3 coding DNA: TGTGCCAGCAGCACCCCGGGACTAGCAACCGGGGAGCTGTTTTTT. Its translation is CASSTPGLATGELFF.

The gene calls are TRBV19 and TRBJ1-6; D is undetermined. Germline values: CDR1 LNHDA, CDR2 SQIVND (reference sequence). V gave up 1 base and J gave up 6 bases, with 13 bases separating them. The CDR3 is 16 amino acids. This CDR3 is CASSIGQEVSNSPLHF. The CDR3 DNA is TGTGCCAGTAGTATAGGCCAGGAAGTCAGTAATTCACCCCTCCACTTT.

V and J are TRBV5-1 and TRBJ1-1; D remains unclear. With 0 bases removed from V and 9 bases from J, the gap between germline ends came to 15 bases. Germline V gene lookup returns CDR1 SGHRS and CDR2 YFSETQ. This CDR3 has 14 amino acids. The CDR3 reads CASSLAMRAGQAFF. The CDR3 region has the DNA TGCGCCAGCAGCTTGGCCATGAGGGCTGGACAAGCTTTCTTT.

This clone was detected once. The J gene is TRBJ1-3, the V gene TRBV7-9; 9 positions match TRBD1. V lost 5 bases to trimming and J lost 0 bases; unmatched junction nucleotides: 8. There are 17 residues in the CDR3. Germline V gives CDR1 SEHNR, CDR2 FQNEAQ (reference sequence). The CDR3 DNA reads TGTGCCAGCAGCCATCCTGGACAGGGGAGCTCTGGAAACACCATATATTTT. This gives the protein CASSHPGQGSSGNTIYF.

In this sample, this clone turned up once. The V call is TRBV29-1, the J call TRBJ2-7, with a weak D call TRBD1 (6 bases). CDR3 length: 13 amino acids. Germline CDR1 reads SQVTM; CDR2 reads ANQGSEA. V lost 5 bases and J 0 bases, leaving 11 bases between the germline ends. The CDR3 reads CSVWTESSYEQYF. CDR3 nucleotide sequence: TGCAGCGTTTGGACAGAAAGCTCCTACGAGCAGTACTTC.

The J gene is TRBJ2-1, the V gene TRBV7-2, with D tentatively TRBD1 (6 bases). The ends were cut back, 3 bases at V and 8 bases at J, with 14 bases in the middle. Germline assignment: CDR1 SGHTA and CDR2 FQGNSA. This CDR3 has 14 amino acids. The DNA for the CDR3 is TGTGCCAGCAGCTTCTGGACAGCCCGCGATGAGCAGTTCTTC. It codes for CASSFWTARDEQFF.

The V call is TRBV6-5, the J call TRBJ2-7; TRBD1 is a possible D gene (6 bases). Trimming cost V 7 bases and J 2 bases, with 15 bases left between them. The CDR3 contains 14 residues. CDR1 and CDR2 (germline): MNHEY, SVGAGI. CDR3 protein: CASTRDTRPYEQYF. The DNA for the CDR3 is TGTGCCAGCACCCGGGACACCAGACCCTACGAGCAGTACTTC.

The gene calls are TRBV27 and TRBJ1-6; the match to TRBD1 covers 9 bases. With V trimmed by 2 bases and J by 5 bases, 7 bases remained unmatched. This CDR3 spans 17 amino acids. Germline-derived CDR1 and CDR2 are MNHEY and SMNVEV (reference sequence). Here the CDR3 reads CASSLLSGQGNNSPLHF. The CDR3 nucleotides are TGTGCCAGCAGTTTACTTTCAGGACAGGGGAATAATTCACCCCTCCACTTT.

The CDR3 here is CASSPGQARGEQFF. Here the CDR3 DNA reads TGCGCCAGCAGCCCTGGACAGGCGCGAGGGGAGCAGTTCTTC. V and J are TRBV4-3 and TRBJ2-1, with 7 bases that match TRBD1. CDR3 length: 14 amino acids. Looked up from germline, CDR1 is LGHNA and CDR2 is YSLEER. J was trimmed by 10 bases and V by 4 bases; bases with no gene match: 10.

The V gene is TRBV30, the J gene TRBJ1-1; the match to TRBD1 covers 7 bases. Germline assignment: CDR1 GTSNPN and CDR2 SVGIG (reference sequence). The CDR3 length is 16 residues. Trimming took 1 base from V and 4 from J; bases not matched to a gene: 12. CDR3 amino acids: CAWSGPRQGGGTEAFF. Written as DNA, the CDR3 is TGTGCCTGGAGTGGGCCTCGACAGGGAGGAGGCACTGAAGCTTTCTTT.

Only one count was recorded for this clone. The chain combines TRBV7-3 with TRBJ2-7; D might be TRBD2 (5 bases). The germline gives CDR1 SGHTA, CDR2 FQGTGA. With 2 bases removed from V and 2 bases from J, the gap between germline ends came to 10 bases. This CDR3 is built from 14 residues. Written as DNA, the CDR3 is TGTGCCAGCAGCTTACGCCACGGGGCCTACGAGCAGTACTTC. Protein: CASSLRHGAYEQYF.

V and J are TRBV7-9 and TRBJ1-2; TRBD1 matches at 12 bases. The CDR3 length is 13 residues. Trimming at V came to 8 bases and at J to 9 bases, leaving 7 bases not matched to a gene. The germline CDR1 and CDR2 sequences are SEHNR and FQNEAQ (reference sequence). The CDR3 bases are TGTGCCAGCGGTGGGGGACAGGGGGCTAGCTACACCTTC. Translation: CASGGGQGASYTF.

The chain recombines TRBV2 with TRBJ2-3; the D gene is possibly TRBD1 (5 bases). This CDR3 is built from 14 residues. Germline CDR1 SNHLY, CDR2 FYNNEI. Trimming took off 6 bases at V and 2 bases at J, with 12 bases between the two ends. This CDR3 is CASRDRQFTDTQYF. The CDR3, as DNA: TGTGCCAGCAGGGATAGACAGTTCACAGATACGCAGTATTTT.